This paragraph reports one T cell receptor (beta chain). This clonotype has only a few counts. This clone's antigen is unknown. Per-nucleotide qualities are absent, and no much larger clonotype sits a single base away. V and J lose 2 bases and 5 bases, and a span of 11 bases separates them. The CDR3 sequence holds 14 residues, the cysteine and phenylalanine included. Only the CDR3 DNA is retained, 42 bases long and in frame from the first base. Based on the germline V gene (reference sequence), the CDR1 and CDR2 sequences are LGHDT and YNNKEL. The sample is drawn from a study of blood T cells in healthy people across ages (dated by TCRdb to the mid-2010s). Regarding the research as a whole: In model experiments, roughly one uniquely barcoded TCR beta cDNA molecule per two T cells was captured by template switching. The study analyzed two additional independent replicas of 1 million unique cDNA reads from the same blood draw for two donors, one aged 18 to 29 and one aged 80 or older. To avoid experimental bias, donors of different ages were spread randomly across the sequencing lanes. Donors were grouped into four age groups: young (average approximately 15 years), middle-aged (39), aged (around 60) and long-lived (approximately 78). Using deep sequencing normalized with unique cDNA molecular identifiers, the study measured how TCR beta repertoire diversity changes with age. Findings and caveats that apply to the study as a whole: Because donor CMV infection status was unknown, age-related changes in expanded clonotypes were potentially confounded. As age increased, observed TCR beta diversity per million T cells dropped in a roughly linear way, and a significant reduction was already evident by age about 36. The long-lived group showed more naive CD4+ T cells, fewer expanded clones and increased TCR diversity than the aged group, suggesting age selection. Estimates of total diversity from one million sequenced T cells were regarded as lower bounds and underestimates. Because profiling used bulk unsorted PBMCs, naive and antigen-experienced compartments could not be compared conclusively. The percentage of naive T cells measured by flow cytometry correlated strongly with observed TCR beta diversity.

The donors were 40 or so Caucasian individuals from Russia, aged about 6 to 100 years, who were systemically healthy. Each donor gave 9.5 to 10 milliliters of peripheral blood, drawn into EDTA-treated Vacutainer tubes. Ficoll-Paque density-gradient centrifugation was used to isolate PBMCs, with at least 7 million per sample. Total RNA, at least 6 micrograms per sample, was extracted from PBMCs with Trizol reagent. For every donor, flow cytometry on a PBMC aliquot measured the percentage of naive CD45RAhigh/CD27high T cells. The library was generated by 5' RACE. The second PCR ran for roughly 7 to 12 cycles and used a J-beta primer mix along with a sample-barcoded 5' primer. A template-switch 5' adaptor carrying 12 random nucleotides introduced a unique molecular identifier onto each TCR beta cDNA molecule. Each sample yielded at least 3 million CDR3-containing paired-end reads. All of the RNA was converted into first-strand cDNA using the Mint cDNA synthesis kit, with a TRBC-specific oligonucleotide serving as the primer. Following uracil-DNA glycosylase treatment, all cDNA underwent a first 18-cycle PCR with the universal primers M1SS and BC2_uni_R. Per the authors' processing: Each sample was normalized by randomly selecting 1 million high-quality reads, each carrying a distinct molecular identifier. Instead of being binned into consensus sequences, reads that shared molecular identifiers were thrown out. MiTCR, set to a Q25 quality threshold and the strictest error-elimination algorithm, was used for CDR3 identification, clonotype clustering and error correction. Lower-bound total TCR beta diversity was estimated with a nonparametric unseen species model using Euler transformation. The public reads were reprocessed in TCRdb via fastp at Q25 and MiXCR, keeping in-frame beta chains. Each entry merges the rows of one CDR3 protein and shows their most common DNA and genes. The authors' filters were not applied to this entry. A total of roughly 1.9 million distinct CDR3 sequences appear in this sample, about two fifths of them only once. The ten biggest clones cover 20% to 25% of the sample.

The sequenced material came from blood. The receptor comes from a human donor in good health. The sequence is built from TRBV3-1 and TRBJ2-3; a tentative D call is TRBD1 (6 bases match). The CDR3 region reads CASSQSGGGDTQYF. The DNA sequence is as follows: TGTGCCAGCAGCCAAAGTGGGGGCGGAGATACGCAGTATTTT.